These T cell receptor beta chains were read from a single sample in a study of T cells in Graves' hyperthyroidism and ophthalmopathy. TCRdb used MiXCR to reprocess the multiplex PCR reads, holding one entry per CDR3 protein. Here the sample spans hundreds of thousands of distinct CDR3 sequences, roughly 15% being singletons. The sequenced sample was blood. The source of these receptors is a woman between 25 and 40 years old with Graves' hyperthyroidism. CDR3s include the opening cysteine and the closing phenylalanine or tryptophan. A D gene is named only where the DNA matches it firmly. Rows may omit the clone size; those that give it use once, few, many or a size class.

V: TRBV11-2
size: many
J: TRBJ2-1
D: TRBD1
DNA: TGTGCCAGCAGCTTAGGAGGGCAGGGGGCATACAATGAGCAGTTCTTC
CDR3: CASSLGGQGAYNEQFF

V: TRBV9
size: -
J: TRBJ1-3
D: -
DNA: TGTGCCAGCAGTGGGAGAGGACAGAACATTGGAAACACCATATATTTT
CDR3: CASSGRGQNIGNTIYF

V: TRBV29-1
size: few
J: TRBJ1-3
D: -
DNA: TGCAGCGTGCTCACAGGGTCGGGGGGAAACACCATATATTTT
CDR3: CSVLTGSGGNTIYF

V: TRBV7-2
size: many
J: TRBJ2-5
D: -
DNA: TGTGCCAGCAGGTACACAGTGGGAGAGACCCGGTACTTC
CDR3: CASRYTVGETRYF

V: TRBV5-1
size: -
J: TRBJ2-1
D: -
DNA: TGCGCCAGCAGCTTGGGCGATGGAAGCTCCTACAATGAGCAGTTCTTC
CDR3: CASSLGDGSSYNEQFF

V: TRBV20-1
size: -
J: TRBJ2-7
D: TRBD2
DNA: TGCAGTGCTAGGTCAGGACTAGCGGGGTCCTACGAGCAGTACTTC
CDR3: CSARSGLAGSYEQYF

V: TRBV11-3
size: many
J: TRBJ2-3
D: -
DNA: TGTGCCAGCAGCTCGCTTTCTGGCACAGATACGCAGTATTTT
CDR3: CASSSLSGTDTQYF

V: TRBV7-2
size: many
J: TRBJ2-3
D: TRBD2
DNA: TGTGCCAGCAGCTTATCTGTCACGGGACTAGACACGCAGTATTTT
CDR3: CASSLSVTGLDTQYF

V: TRBV27
size: -
J: TRBJ2-1
D: -
DNA: TGTGCCAGCAGTTTATTCCGGAGGGATGAGCAGTTCTTC
CDR3: CASSLFRRDEQFF

V: TRBV5-1
size: few
J: TRBJ1-2
D: TRBD1
DNA: TGCGCCAGCAGCCCCGGACAGGGCGGTGGCTATGGCTACACCTTC
CDR3: CASSPGQGGGYGYTF

V: TRBV4-1
size: few
J: TRBJ2-7
D: -
DNA: TGCGCCAGCAGCCAAGTGCATGGAGGGAATCCCTACGAGCAGTACTTC
CDR3: CASSQVHGGNPYEQYF

V: TRBV11-2
size: -
J: TRBJ1-4
D: -
DNA: TGTGCCAGCAGCACCGCAGACAGTCCTAATGAAAAACTGTTTTTT
CDR3: CASSTADSPNEKLFF

V: TRBV20-1
size: many
J: TRBJ2-7
D: -
DNA: TGCAGTTTCAGCGGTGGAAGCCCCCAGCAGTACTTC
CDR3: CSFSGGSPQQYF

V: TRBV24-1
size: few
J: TRBJ1-4
D: TRBD1
DNA: TGTGCCACCAGTGAGTGGACAGGGAGGGGTGAAAAACTGTTTTTT
CDR3: CATSEWTGRGEKLFF

V: TRBV28
size: -
J: TRBJ2-3
D: -
DNA: TGTGCCAGCAGTTTCGTTCGAGGGATATGGCGCACAGATACGCAGTATTTT
CDR3: CASSFVRGIWRTDTQYF

V: TRBV20-1
size: few
J: TRBJ2-7
D: TRBD1
DNA: TGCAGTGCTGCCGACAGGGGGTGGGCCTACGAGCAGTACTTC
CDR3: CSAADRGWAYEQYF

V: TRBV25-1
size: few
J: TRBJ1-2
D: -
DNA: TGTGCCAGCAGTGAAAGGGGGGGCGGATCTCATCGGGGCTACACCTTC
CDR3: CASSERGGGSHRGYTF

V: TRBV6-2/TRBV6-3
size: -
J: TRBJ2-7
D: -
DNA: TGTGCCAGCAGTTACTCGACGCCTTACGAGCAGTACTTC
CDR3: CASSYSTPYEQYF

V: TRBV6-1
size: -
J: TRBJ2-7
D: -
DNA: TGTGCCACCCGCCGACTCTTAACAGAACTCAGTACCTACGAGCAGTACTTC
CDR3: CATRRLLTELSTYEQYF

V: TRBV12-3/TRBV12-4
size: -
J: TRBJ2-1
D: -
DNA: TGTGCCAGCAGTCAAAACCTAGCGATAGAAAGCTCCTACAATGAGCAGTTCTTC
CDR3: CASSQNLAIESSYNEQFF

V: TRBV7-6
size: many
J: TRBJ2-5
D: TRBD2
DNA: TGTGCCAGCAGCTTAGTGCCCGATAGCGGGAGGGGGTACCAAGAGACCCAGTACTTC
CDR3: CASSLVPDSGRGYQETQYF

V: TRBV20-1
size: many
J: TRBJ2-5
D: TRBD1
DNA: TGCAGTGCTAGTTCTGGAGGGACAGGAGAGACCCAGTACTTC
CDR3: CSASSGGTGETQYF

V: TRBV12-3/TRBV12-4
size: -
J: TRBJ1-3
D: -
DNA: TGTGCCAGCAGGTACGGCGCGGACTTGGATTTT
CDR3: CASRYGADLDF

V: TRBV20-1
size: -
J: TRBJ1-4
D: -
DNA: TGCAGTGCTTCAGGGGCTGTGGATGAAAAACTGTTTTTT
CDR3: CSASGAVDEKLFF

V: TRBV7-3
size: many
J: TRBJ1-6
D: TRBD1
DNA: TGTGCCAGCAGCTCTACGACAGGGGGTTCACCCCTCCACTTT
CDR3: CASSSTTGGSPLHF

V: TRBV6-1
size: once
J: TRBJ1-4
D: -
DNA: TGTGCCAGCAGTGAGGACCAACTTCTTAATGAAAAACTGTTTTTT
CDR3: CASSEDQLLNEKLFF

V: TRBV28
size: many
J: TRBJ1-1
D: -
DNA: TGTGCCACCTCCCTCATGGGCACTGAAGCTTTCTTT
CDR3: CATSLMGTEAFF

V: TRBV20-1
size: many
J: TRBJ2-2
D: TRBD1
DNA: TGCAGTGCTAGGGAGCCCGGGACAGGGACCGGGGAGCTGTTTTTT
CDR3: CSAREPGTGTGELFF

V: TRBV28
size: many
J: TRBJ2-7
D: TRBD2
DNA: TGTGCCAGCAGCCCCCTCCTAGGACTAGCCGAGTACGAGCAGTACTTC
CDR3: CASSPLLGLAEYEQYF

V: TRBV25-1
size: -
J: TRBJ1-2
D: -
DNA: TGTGCCAGCAGTGAACCCGAGGGGACTATAGGTAGCGGCTACACCTTC
CDR3: CASSEPEGTIGSGYTF

V: TRBV19
size: -
J: TRBJ1-5
D: -
DNA: TGTGCGTCAGCGGTGTTTGGACAGCCCCAGCATTTT
CDR3: CASAVFGQPQHF

V: TRBV4-1
size: -
J: TRBJ2-1
D: TRBD2
DNA: TGCGCCAGCAGCCAAGTAATATTAGCGGGAGATGAGCAGTTCTTC
CDR3: CASSQVILAGDEQFF

V: TRBV9
size: few
J: TRBJ1-1
D: -
DNA: TGTGCCAGCAGCGTATCCAGCATGAACACTGAAGCTTTCTTT
CDR3: CASSVSSMNTEAFF

V: TRBV28
size: -
J: TRBJ2-2
D: TRBD2
DNA: TGTGCCAGCGTCCCCGGGGGGATACTAGCGGGAGAAACCGGGGAGCTGTTTTTT
CDR3: CASVPGGILAGETGELFF

V: TRBV7-3
size: many
J: TRBJ1-1
D: -
DNA: TGTGCCAGCAGCTCGGGGGGGGAAACTGAAGCTTTCTTT
CDR3: CASSSGGETEAFF

V: TRBV9
size: -
J: TRBJ2-7
D: -
DNA: TGTGCCAGCAGCGTAGCTGGGGGGTTCTACTACGAGCAGTACTTC
CDR3: CASSVAGGFYYEQYF

V: TRBV7-3
size: few
J: TRBJ2-7
D: TRBD1
DNA: TGTGCCAGCAGACCGACCGGGACAGGCTACGAGCAGTACTTC
CDR3: CASRPTGTGYEQYF

V: TRBV2
size: many
J: TRBJ2-5
D: -
DNA: TGTGCCAGCAGTGTCATCCAAGAGACCCAGTACTTC
CDR3: CASSVIQETQYF

V: TRBV6-1
size: -
J: TRBJ2-7
D: -
DNA: TGTGCCAGCGGTGGGGTGAACACCTACGAGCAGTACTTC
CDR3: CASGGVNTYEQYF

V: TRBV19
size: -
J: TRBJ2-1
D: TRBD2
DNA: TGTGCCAGTAGTATAGAAGGGACGAGACTAGCGGGGTACAATGAGCAGTTCTTC
CDR3: CASSIEGTRLAGYNEQFF

V: TRBV6-2/TRBV6-3
size: few
J: TRBJ2-7
D: TRBD2
DNA: TGTGCCAGCAGTTACTCTTCATTCGTTAGCGGGAGCAACGAGCAGTACTTC
CDR3: CASSYSSFVSGSNEQYF

V: TRBV28
size: few
J: TRBJ2-5
D: TRBD2
DNA: TGTGCCAGCAGTTTTACGGTGGGTGCCTTTTTGCGGGAGGAGGAGACCCAGTACTTC
CDR3: CASSFTVGAFLREEETQYF

V: TRBV28
size: -
J: TRBJ2-7
D: TRBD2
DNA: TGTGCCAGCAGCCCAGCGGGAGGGGAGGGGGAGCAGTACTTC
CDR3: CASSPAGGEGEQYF

V: TRBV5-4
size: many
J: TRBJ1-6
D: TRBD1
DNA: TGTGCCAGCAGCCCGGGACAGGGGGCTAATAATTCACCCCTCCACTTT
CDR3: CASSPGQGANNSPLHF

V: TRBV25-1
size: -
J: TRBJ1-2
D: TRBD1
DNA: TGTGCCAGCAGGGGCATCGGGACAGGGTATGGCTACACCTTC
CDR3: CASRGIGTGYGYTF

V: TRBV2
size: few
J: TRBJ2-3
D: TRBD2
DNA: TGTGCCACCCGAGGACTAGCGGGAGCAGATACGCAGTATTTT
CDR3: CATRGLAGADTQYF

V: TRBV28
size: many
J: TRBJ2-6
D: -
DNA: TGTGCCAGCAGTCACCGGGGGCCCGGGGCCAACGTCCTGACTTTC
CDR3: CASSHRGPGANVLTF

V: TRBV28
size: many
J: TRBJ2-7
D: -
DNA: TGTGCCAGCAGTTTCGCCCCCTACGAGCAGTACTTC
CDR3: CASSFAPYEQYF

V: TRBV5-1
size: -
J: TRBJ2-2
D: -
DNA: TGCGCCAGCACCTTATACACCGGGGAGCTGTTTTTT
CDR3: CASTLYTGELFF

V: TRBV27
size: many
J: TRBJ2-3
D: -
DNA: TGTGCCAGCAGTCTCCGACCGGACACGGATACGCAGTATTTT
CDR3: CASSLRPDTDTQYF

V: TRBV2
size: many
J: TRBJ2-1
D: TRBD2
DNA: TGTGCCAGCAGTGAAATTGGCCGGGGAGGGGCCACGGAGCAGTTCTTC
CDR3: CASSEIGRGGATEQFF

V: TRBV6-2/TRBV6-3
size: many
J: TRBJ2-1
D: TRBD2
DNA: TGTGCCAGCACCCCATTGGTAGCGGGAGGGTCTGGAAATGAGCAGTTCTTC
CDR3: CASTPLVAGGSGNEQFF

V: TRBV27
size: many
J: TRBJ2-1
D: -
DNA: TGTGCCAGCAGTTTATGGGGTCTACCTGGCGAGGCCAATGAGCAGTTCTTC
CDR3: CASSLWGLPGEANEQFF